The clone carrying this T cell receptor beta chain occurred a few times. Its antigen remains unknown. The PCR employed 60 Vbeta primers together with 13 Jbeta primers. TCRdb's copy holds only in-frame clones and misses some; the assay was immunoSEQ multiplex PCR. The table has 160,000 or so clones, around 74% seen once; the top ten hold 1.1% to 1.5%. Germline V lookup: CDR1 MNHEY, CDR2 SVGAGI. The V gene lost 7 bases and the J gene lost 2 bases, with 11 bases spanning the gap. The CDR3 runs to 14 residues. The entry originates in a study of cytomegalovirus exposure and HLA in healthy donors. Study at large: A data release that came early held roughly 90 million unique TCRs from HLA-typed donors.

General study points: The authors later linked a missense DCLRE1C variant to TCR beta V- and J-gene trimming. TRBV6-2, TRBV6-3 and other indistinguishable V segments were excluded.

The V call is TRBV6-5, the J call TRBJ1-4, with D tentatively TRBD1 (6 bases). This receptor was obtained from a woman in her twenties or thirties in good health and CMV-seronegative. The sequencing input was PBMCs. DNA of the CDR3: TGTGCCAGCAACCTTGGGGGCACTAATGAAAAACTGTTTTTT. This sequence encodes CASNLGGTNEKLFF.